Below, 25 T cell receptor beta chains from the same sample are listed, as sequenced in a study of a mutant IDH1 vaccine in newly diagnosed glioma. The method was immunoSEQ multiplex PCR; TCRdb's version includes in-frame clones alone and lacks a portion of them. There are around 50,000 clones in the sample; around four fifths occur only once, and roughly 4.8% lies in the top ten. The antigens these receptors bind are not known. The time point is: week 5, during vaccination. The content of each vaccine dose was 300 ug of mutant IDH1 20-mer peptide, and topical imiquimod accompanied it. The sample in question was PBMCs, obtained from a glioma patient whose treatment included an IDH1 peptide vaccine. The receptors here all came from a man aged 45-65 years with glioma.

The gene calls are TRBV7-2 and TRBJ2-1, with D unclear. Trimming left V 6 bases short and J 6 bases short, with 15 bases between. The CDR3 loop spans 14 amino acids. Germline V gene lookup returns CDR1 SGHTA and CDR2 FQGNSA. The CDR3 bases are TGTGCCAGCAGTCCCGCCGGACGGAGCAATGAGCAGTTCTTC. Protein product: CASSPAGRSNEQFF.

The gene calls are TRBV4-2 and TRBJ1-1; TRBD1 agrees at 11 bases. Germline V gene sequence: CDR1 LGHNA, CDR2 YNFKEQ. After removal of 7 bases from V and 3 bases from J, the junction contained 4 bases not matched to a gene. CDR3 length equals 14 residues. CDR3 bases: TGTGCCAGCACCCAGGGACAGGGGGACACTGAAGCTTTCTTT. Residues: CASTQGQGDTEAFF.

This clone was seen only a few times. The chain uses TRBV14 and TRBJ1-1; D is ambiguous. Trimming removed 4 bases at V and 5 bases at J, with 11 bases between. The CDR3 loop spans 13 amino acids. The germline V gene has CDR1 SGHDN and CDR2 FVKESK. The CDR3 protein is CASSRLEGTEAFF. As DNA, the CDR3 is TGTGCCAGCAGCCGGTTGGAAGGTACTGAAGCTTTCTTT.

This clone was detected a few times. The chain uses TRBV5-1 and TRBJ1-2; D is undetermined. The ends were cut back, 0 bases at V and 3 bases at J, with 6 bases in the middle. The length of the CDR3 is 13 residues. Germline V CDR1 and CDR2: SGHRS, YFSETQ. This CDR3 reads CASSLERDYGYTF. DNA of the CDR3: TGCGCCAGCAGCTTGGAAAGGGACTATGGCTACACCTTC.

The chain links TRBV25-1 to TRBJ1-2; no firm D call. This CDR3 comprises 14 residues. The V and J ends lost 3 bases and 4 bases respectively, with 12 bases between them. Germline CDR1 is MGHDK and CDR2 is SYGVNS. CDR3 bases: TGTGCCAGCAGTGAGCACGGGATAGGCTATGGCTACACCTTC. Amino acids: CASSEHGIGYGYTF.

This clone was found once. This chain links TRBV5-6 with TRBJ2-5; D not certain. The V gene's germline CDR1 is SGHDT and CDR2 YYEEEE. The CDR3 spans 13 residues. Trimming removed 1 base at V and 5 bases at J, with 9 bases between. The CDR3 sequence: CASSLRNGETQYF. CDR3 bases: TGTGCCAGCAGCTTGAGGAATGGGGAGACCCAGTACTTC.

CDR3 region: CASSLSTGGGEQFF. The CDR3 DNA follows: TGTGCCAGCAGCTTATCAACAGGGGGAGGTGAGCAGTTCTTC. The chain links TRBV7-2 to TRBJ2-1, with 8 positions matching TRBD1. V was clipped by 2 bases and J by 9 bases; unmatched bases: 6. The germline V gene has CDR1 SGHTA and CDR2 FQGNSA. This CDR3 region has 14 residues.

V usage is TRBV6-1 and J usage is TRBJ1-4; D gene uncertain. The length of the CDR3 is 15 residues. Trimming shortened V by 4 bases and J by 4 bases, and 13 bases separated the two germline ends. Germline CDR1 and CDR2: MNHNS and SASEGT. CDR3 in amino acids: CASSAHVAHNEKLFF. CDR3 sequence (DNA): TGTGCCAGCAGTGCCCATGTGGCGCATAATGAAAAACTGTTTTTT.

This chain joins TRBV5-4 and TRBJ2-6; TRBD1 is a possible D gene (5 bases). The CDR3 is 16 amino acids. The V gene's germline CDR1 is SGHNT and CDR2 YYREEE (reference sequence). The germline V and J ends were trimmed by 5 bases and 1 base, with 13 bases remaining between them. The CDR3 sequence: CASRIQQDSGANVLTF. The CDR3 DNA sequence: TGTGCCAGCAGGATTCAACAGGATTCTGGGGCCAACGTCCTGACTTTC.

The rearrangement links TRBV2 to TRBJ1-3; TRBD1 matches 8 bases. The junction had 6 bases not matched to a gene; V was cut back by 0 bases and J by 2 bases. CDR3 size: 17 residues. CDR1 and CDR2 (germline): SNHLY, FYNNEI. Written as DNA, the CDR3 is TGTGCCAGCAGTGAAGCCGGGACAGGCGTAACTGGAAACACCATATATTTT. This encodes CASSEAGTGVTGNTIYF. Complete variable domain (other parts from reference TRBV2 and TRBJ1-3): EPEVTQTPSHQVTQMGQEVILRCVPISNHLYFYWYRQILGQKVEFLVSFYNNEISEKSEIFDDQFSVERPDGSNFTLKIRSTKLEDSAMYFCASSEAGTGVTGNTIYFGEGSWLTVV.

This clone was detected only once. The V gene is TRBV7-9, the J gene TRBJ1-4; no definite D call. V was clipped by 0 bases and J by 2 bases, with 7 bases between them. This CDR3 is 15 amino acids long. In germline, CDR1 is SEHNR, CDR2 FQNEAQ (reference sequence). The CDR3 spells CASSLAGRTNEKLFF. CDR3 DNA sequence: TGTGCCAGCAGCTTAGCGGGGAGGACTAATGAAAAACTGTTTTTT.

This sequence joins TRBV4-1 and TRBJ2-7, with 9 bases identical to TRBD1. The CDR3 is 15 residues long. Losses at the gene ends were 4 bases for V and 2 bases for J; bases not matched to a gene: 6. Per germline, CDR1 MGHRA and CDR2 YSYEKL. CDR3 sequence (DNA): TGCGCCAGCAGCCTCGCGGGACAGGGACCCTACGAGCAGTACTTC. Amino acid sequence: CASSLAGQGPYEQYF.

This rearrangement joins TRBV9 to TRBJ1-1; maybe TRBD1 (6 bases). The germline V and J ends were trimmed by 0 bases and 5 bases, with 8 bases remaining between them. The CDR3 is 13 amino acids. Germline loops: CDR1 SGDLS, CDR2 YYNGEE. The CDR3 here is CASSVGQETEAFF. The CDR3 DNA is TGTGCCAGCAGCGTAGGACAGGAGACTGAAGCTTTCTTT.

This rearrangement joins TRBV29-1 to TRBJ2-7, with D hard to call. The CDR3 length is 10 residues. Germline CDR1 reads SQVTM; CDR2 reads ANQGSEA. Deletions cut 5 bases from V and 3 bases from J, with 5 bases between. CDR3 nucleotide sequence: TGCAGCGTTAGAAACTACGAGCAGTACTTC. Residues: CSVRNYEQYF.

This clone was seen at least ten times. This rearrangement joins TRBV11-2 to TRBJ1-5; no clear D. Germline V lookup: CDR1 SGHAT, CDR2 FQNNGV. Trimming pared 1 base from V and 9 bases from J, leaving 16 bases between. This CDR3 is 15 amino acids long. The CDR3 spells CASSLVTRKPRPQHF. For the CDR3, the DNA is TGTGCCAGCAGCTTAGTCACAAGGAAACCGAGGCCCCAGCATTTT.

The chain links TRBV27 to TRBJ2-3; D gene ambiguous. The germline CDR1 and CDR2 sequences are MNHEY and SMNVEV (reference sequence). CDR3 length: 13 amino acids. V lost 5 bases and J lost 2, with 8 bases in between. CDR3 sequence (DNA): TGTGCCAGCAGTAGCCTTTCCACAGATACGCAGTATTTT. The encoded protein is CASSSLSTDTQYF.

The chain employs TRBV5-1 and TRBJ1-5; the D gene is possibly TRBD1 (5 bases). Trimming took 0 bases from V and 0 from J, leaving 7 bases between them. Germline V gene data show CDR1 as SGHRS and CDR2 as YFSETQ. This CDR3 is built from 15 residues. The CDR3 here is CASSLEGNSNQPQHF. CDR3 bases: TGCGCCAGCAGCTTGGAGGGGAATAGCAATCAGCCCCAGCATTTT.

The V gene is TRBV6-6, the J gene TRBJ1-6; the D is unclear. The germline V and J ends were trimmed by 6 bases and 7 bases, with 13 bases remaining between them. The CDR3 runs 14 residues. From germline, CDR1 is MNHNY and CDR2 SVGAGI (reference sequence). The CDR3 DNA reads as TGTGCCAGCAGCTTTCAAAGCGGAAATTCACCCCTCCACTTT. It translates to CASSFQSGNSPLHF.

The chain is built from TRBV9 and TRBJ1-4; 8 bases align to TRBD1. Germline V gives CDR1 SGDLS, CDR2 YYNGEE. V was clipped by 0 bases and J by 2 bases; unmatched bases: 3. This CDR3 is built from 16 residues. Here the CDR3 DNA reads TGTGCCAGCAGCGTAGCAGGGGGCGGTACTAATGAAAAACTGTTTTTT. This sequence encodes CASSVAGGGTNEKLFF.

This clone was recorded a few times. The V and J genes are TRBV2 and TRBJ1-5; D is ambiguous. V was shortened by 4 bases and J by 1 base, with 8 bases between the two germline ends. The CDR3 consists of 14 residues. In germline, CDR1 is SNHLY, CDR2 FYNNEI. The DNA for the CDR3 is TGTGCCAGCAGTGTCGGGCAGAGCAATCAGCCCCAGCATTTT. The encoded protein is CASSVGQSNQPQHF.

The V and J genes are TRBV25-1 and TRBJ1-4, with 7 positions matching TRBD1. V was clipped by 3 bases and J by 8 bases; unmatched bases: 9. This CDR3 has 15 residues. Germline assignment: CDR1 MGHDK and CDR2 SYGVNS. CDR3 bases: TGTGCCAGCAGTGATATGGGGACAGTTAACGAAAAACTGTTTTTT. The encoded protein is CASSDMGTVNEKLFF.

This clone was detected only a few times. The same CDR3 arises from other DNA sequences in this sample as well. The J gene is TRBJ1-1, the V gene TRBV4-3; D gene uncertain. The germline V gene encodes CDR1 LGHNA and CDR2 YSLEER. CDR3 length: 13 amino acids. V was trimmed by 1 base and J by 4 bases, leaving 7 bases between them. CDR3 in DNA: TGCGCCAGCAGCCAAGTGGGTGGCACTGAAGCTTTCTTT. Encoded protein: CASSQVGGTEAFF.

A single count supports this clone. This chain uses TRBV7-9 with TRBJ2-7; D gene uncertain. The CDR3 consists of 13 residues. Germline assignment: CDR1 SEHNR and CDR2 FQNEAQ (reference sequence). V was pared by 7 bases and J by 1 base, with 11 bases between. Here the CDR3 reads CASTGWGSYEQYF. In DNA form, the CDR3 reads TGTGCCAGCACCGGATGGGGTTCCTACGAGCAGTACTTC.

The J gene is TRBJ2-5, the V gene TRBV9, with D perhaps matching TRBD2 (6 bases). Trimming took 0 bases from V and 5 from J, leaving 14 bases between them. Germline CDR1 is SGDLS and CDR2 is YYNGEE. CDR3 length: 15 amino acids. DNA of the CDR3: TGTGCCAGCAGCGTAGCGACTAGTGGGCGGGAGACCCAGTACTTC. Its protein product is CASSVATSGRETQYF.

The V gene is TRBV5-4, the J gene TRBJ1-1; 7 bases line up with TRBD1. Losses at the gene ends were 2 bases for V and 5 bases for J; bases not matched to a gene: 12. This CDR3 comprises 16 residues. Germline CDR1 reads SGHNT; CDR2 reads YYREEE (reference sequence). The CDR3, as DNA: TGTGCCAGCAGCTTTGATTTCTTAGGGGGCGCGACTGAAGCTTTCTTT. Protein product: CASSFDFLGGATEAFF.